Each of the 10 T cell receptor beta chains below was sequenced from the same sample in a study of technical replicates of blood from a few donors. Using immunoSEQ multiplex PCR, the repertoire was profiled, and TCRdb retains in-frame clones only, with some absent. The table records around 70,000 clones, approximately 95% of them present only once. Sequencing input: T cells isolated from PBMCs. These receptors all come from a human donor in good health.

The chain employs TRBV2 and TRBJ2-1, with TRBD2 matching over 15 bases. Germline assignment: CDR1 SNHLY and CDR2 FYNNEI. The CDR3 has 16 amino acids. The J segment lost 8 bases and the V segment lost 4 bases, leaving 6 bases of the junction unmatched. CDR3 in DNA: TGTGCCAGCAGTGGAGGACTAGCGGGAGGGTTCTATGAGCAGTTCTTC. This gives the protein CASSGGLAGGFYEQFF.

This chain uses TRBV5-1 with TRBJ1-5, with D possibly matching TRBD1 (6 bases). There are 15 residues in the CDR3. Germline assignment: CDR1 SGHRS and CDR2 YFSETQ. Trimming shortened V by 0 bases and J by 5 bases, and 12 bases separated the two germline ends. DNA for the CDR3: TGCGCCAGCAGCTTGGTTGGACAGTTGGATCAGCCCCAGCATTTT. It translates to CASSLVGQLDQPQHF.

This clone was seen once. The chain has TRBV7-9 and TRBJ2-3; 11 bases align to TRBD2. V lost 1 base and J lost 6; bases outside the gene matches: 6. This CDR3 comprises 16 residues. Looked up from germline, CDR1 is SEHNR and CDR2 is FQNEAQ (reference sequence). The CDR3 here is CASSLGLAGLRDTQYF. In DNA, the CDR3 is TGTGCCAGCAGCTTAGGACTAGCGGGACTTCGTGATACGCAGTATTTT.

V is TRBV9 and J is TRBJ2-3; D gene ambiguous. The germline gives CDR1 SGDLS, CDR2 YYNGEE. The CDR3 spans 14 residues. Trimming removed 0 bases from V and 2 bases from J, with 7 bases in between. The CDR3 bases are TGTGCCAGCAGCGTAGATCGGGTCACAGATACGCAGTATTTT. It codes for CASSVDRVTDTQYF.

V usage is TRBV19 and J usage is TRBJ2-7; D may be TRBD1 (5 bases). V shed 5 bases and J shed 3 bases, with 11 bases lying between them. CDR3 length: 13 residues. The germline gives CDR1 LNHDA, CDR2 SQIVND (reference sequence). In nucleotides, the CDR3 is TGTGCCAGTAGTTTCGCGGACAACTACGAGCAGTACTTC. Translated, it gives CASSFADNYEQYF.

This chain uses TRBV10-1 with TRBJ1-1; D might be TRBD1 (5 bases). The CDR3 is 14 amino acids. V lost 2 bases to trimming and J lost 4 bases, with 11 bases between them. CDR1 is WNHNN and CDR2 is SYGVQD in the germline V gene (reference sequence). The CDR3, as DNA: TGCGCCAGCAGTGAGGAGGGGAGGAGCACTGAAGCTTTCTTT. Translation: CASSEEGRSTEAFF.

The chain employs TRBV27 and TRBJ2-7, with a possible D match to TRBD2 (5 bases). The CDR3 is made up of 16 amino acids. Germline assignment: CDR1 MNHEY and CDR2 SMNVEV (reference sequence). The germline V and J ends were trimmed by 3 bases and 0 bases, with 15 bases remaining between them. The CDR3 reads CASSFYGNPSSYEQYF. CDR3 sequence (DNA): TGTGCCAGCAGTTTTTACGGGAACCCAAGCTCCTACGAGCAGTACTTC.

This clone appeared once. This chain uses TRBV9 with TRBJ2-1; D might be TRBD2 (5 bases). Trimming removed 0 bases at V and 0 bases at J, with 10 bases between. The CDR3 is 16 residues long. The germline CDR1 and CDR2 sequences are SGDLS and YYNGEE. The CDR3 DNA reads as TGTGCCAGCAGCGTAGCTCTAGCCCCCTCCTACAATGAGCAGTTCTTC. Residues: CASSVALAPSYNEQFF.

The chain joins TRBV13 to TRBJ2-1; TRBD2 aligns across 8 bases. In germline, CDR1 is PRHDT, CDR2 FYEKMQ (reference sequence). This CDR3 is built from 15 residues. V lost 7 bases to trimming and J lost 9 bases; unmatched junction nucleotides: 14. CDR3 DNA: TGTGCCAGCACCCTAAATGCAGCGGGGGTACGTGAGCAGTTCTTC. Amino acid sequence: CASTLNAAGVREQFF.

The V and J genes are TRBV4-1 and TRBJ1-1, with D possibly TRBD1 on 5 matching bases. Germline V gene data show CDR1 as MGHRA and CDR2 as YSYEKL. Trimming removed 4 bases at V and 7 bases at J, with 22 bases between. CDR3 size: 16 residues. The CDR3 DNA reads TGCGCCAGCAGCCCGCATGGCGGGACGCTGGGCAATGAAGCTTTCTTT. Translation: CASSPHGGTLGNEAFF.